This T cell receptor beta chain was recorded in a study of blood T cell repertoires in COVID-19. The wider study: The analysed material was cDNA or gDNA that came from T cells, B-cell-depleted T cells, or PBMCs.

Sequencing was performed with immunoSEQ multiplex PCR; in TCRdb, only in-frame clones are kept and a portion is missing. There are 190,000 or so clones in the sample; about 86% occur only once, and about 4% lies in the top ten. Everyone who took part was about 18 to 89 years old, and they came from some 23 US areas. Per the germline V gene, CDR1 is SGHVS and CDR2 is FQNEAQ. This CDR3 is 13 amino acids long. Trimming cost V 5 bases and J 4 bases, with 10 bases left between them. What was sequenced was PBMCs or T cells enriched from blood (not recorded which). This sequence originates from a woman aged 30 to 39 who had been exposed to COVID-19. This sequence joins TRBV7-8 and TRBJ2-3; D remains ambiguous. In DNA form, the CDR3 reads TGTGCCAGCAGCCCCGGGTTAGCAGATACGCAGTATTTT. Encoded protein: CASSPGLADTQYF.